This TCR beta chain appears in the sequencing data of a study of regulatory T cells in long-lasting Graves disease. This clonotype was observed many times. The sample's time point: newly diagnosed GD, antithyroid drugs for less than 3 months. Isolated PBMC RNA provided the starting material for the TCR library. About 9.1 milliliters of peripheral blood went into EDTA tubes. Both iRepertoire HTBI primers and Arm-PCR of CDR3 regions were used to build the TCR beta libraries. A single record per CDR3 protein comes from TCRdb applying MiXCR to the multiplex PCR reads. This table holds 400,000 to 500,000 distinct CDR3 sequences, 12% to 15% found once. V gave up 6 bases and J gave up 10 bases; unmatched junction bases: 6. The CDR3 covers 12 residues. These data also featured in a second study, about T cells in Graves' hyperthyroidism and ophthalmopathy. From that report: In the blood, most expanded thyroid clonotypes above 0.001 appeared as well.

The sequence derives from a woman aged 45-65 years with Graves disease. The chain employs TRBV12-3 or TRBV12-4 and TRBJ2-1; the match to TRBD1 covers 7 bases. Sequenced material: peripheral blood mononuclear cells (PBMCs), taken at new diagnosis, from a patient treated with antithyroid drugs. Written as DNA, the CDR3 is TGTGCCAGCAGGACAGGGCGTGGAGAGCAGTTCTTC. Translation: CASRTGRGEQFF.